This T cell receptor (beta chain) was found in a study of blood T cell repertoires in COVID-19 (dated by TCRdb to about 2020). A note on the overall study: Samples from collaborators originated in the United States, Italy and Spain and spanned both the acute and convalescent phases of COVID-19. The samples were drawn from the first 160 participants of the ongoing ImmuneRACE study and from more than 1,000 subjects provided by 6 global collaborators. A de-identified subject ID, COVID-19 status, age in years and sex were almost always included in the sample metadata. A freely available public database, intended as a resource for researchers studying the immune response to SARS-CoV-2, is where the repertoires were released. The dataset comprised deeply sampled blood TCRbeta repertoires from subjects exposed to, actively infected with, or recovered from COVID-19. The material from the prospective study consisted of cDNA or gDNA derived from T cells, B-cell-depleted T cells, or PBMCs. Where available, HLA class I and class II types were obtained from metadata supplied by the sample provider rather than from assay-based typing. The paper's findings and limits, for the study overall: The quantity of clinical and demographic metadata differed by source and by participant and was supplied without curation.

TCRbeta CDR3 regions were amplified from genomic DNA using the immunoSEQ Assay, a bias-controlled multiplex PCR. In the source study's methods: Nucleated cell counts per sample were estimated from amplification of reference gene primers within the assay. Sequence reads were collapsed and filtered to measure the absolute abundance of every unique TCRbeta CDR3 rearrangement. For each sample, productive Simpson clonality was calculated as the square root of Simpson's diversity index across productive rearrangements. TCRdb provides this immuneACCESS table in a form limited to in-frame rearrangements. Some clones are lacking; in checked studies, under half of them reflect an unresolved V gene, and why the rest are absent is not known. That table supplies the V and J calls and clone size; D and trimming were determined from the DNA. A total of 200,000 to 250,000 clones appear in this sample, more than 80% of them only once. 5.5% of the sample rests with the top ten.

On this clone itself: No cognate antigen has been identified for it. No base quality values were provided; no much bigger clone lies one nucleotide off.

The germline V gene yields KGHSH for CDR1 and LQKENI for CDR2. Taken from cysteine to phenylalanine, the CDR3 has 15 residues. CDR3 DNA is the only sequence kept; it has 45 bases, read in frame from the first base. Trimming removed 3 bases from V and 2 bases from J; the gene matches leave 3 bases unexplained. Collaborating institutions collected whole blood in K2EDTA tubes following their own protocols. For TCRbeta analysis, collaborator samples were shipped as frozen whole blood, as isolated PBMCs, or as DNA extracted from either sample type. Sequencing was done on a sample of peripheral blood. This chain joins TRBV18 to TRBJ2-1, with 8 central nucleotides matching TRBD2. This TCR derives from a human donor in a cohort sampled during active COVID-19. The sequence in DNA is TGTGCCAGCTCACCTACTAGCGGAACCTACAATGAGCAGTTCTTC. This translates into CASSPTSGTYNEQFF.